This record looks at one T cell receptor (beta chain) sequence and its context. What it binds is unknown. The ends lost 4 bases at V and 4 bases at J; junction bases unmatched: 7. The CDR3 extends over 14 amino acids. The germline CDR1 and CDR2 sequences are SGHRS and YFSETQ. PBMCs had their origin in fresh peripheral blood (around 10 ml). This entry belongs to a study of Graves' ophthalmopathy and Graves' hyperthyroidism. The overall study: Peripheral blood (taken before any treatment) was collected at initial diagnosis. Points from the study as a whole: Ophthalmopathy progression was predicted by the model at less than 71% sensitivity and approximately 72% specificity.

For repertoire sequencing, the TCR beta CDR3 regions were amplified from RNA transcripts. The library came from an HTBI-primed first-round RT-PCR and a second-round multiplex PCR. TCRdb passed the multiplex PCR reads through MiXCR, listing each CDR3 protein once. The sample yields roughly 410,000 distinct CDR3 sequences, roughly 14% seen once. Sequencing was performed on peripheral blood. This sequence joins TRBV5-1 and TRBJ2-5; 7 bases are a match to TRBD1. This TCR came from a woman aged 18-30 years with stable Graves' hyperthyroidism. CDR3 bases: TGCGCCAGCAGCACCGGGACAGTTGGAGAGACCCAGTACTTC. Amino acid sequence: CASSTGTVGETQYF.